The table lists the clone carrying this TCR beta chain with a few counts. How the authors handled the data: Reference gene primer amplification in the assay estimated nucleated cell counts. Method: immunoSEQ multiplex PCR; TCRdb's copy keeps in-frame clones and lacks some. That table furnishes V, J and clone size, whereas the DNA furnished D and trimming. The sample consists of 100,000 to 150,000 clones, roughly four fifths of them appearing once. The sample belongs to a study of blood T cell repertoires in COVID-19. The CDR3 has 13 amino acids. Looked up from germline, CDR1 is LNHDA and CDR2 is SQIVND (reference sequence). V was clipped by 5 bases and J by 3 bases, with 9 bases between them.

This TCR was sampled from a woman aged 60 to 75 with acute or convalescent COVID-19. This chain uses TRBV19 with TRBJ2-3; D gene ambiguous. Sequenced sample: peripheral blood. The CDR3 DNA sequence: TGTGCCAGTAGTGCCCACGGGACAGATACGCAGTATTTT. Translated, it gives CASSAHGTDTQYF.